Described below is a single T cell receptor (beta chain) sequence and its context. Antigen unknown. The sample comes from a study of CD8+ T cells in alopecia areata. Points from the study as a whole: Scalp specimens additionally yield sequences from normal skin's resident alphabeta T cells.

RNA was extracted and reverse transcribed into cDNA as the sequencing template. Profiling relied on immunoSEQ multiplex PCR, and the TCRdb table lists in-frame clones only, not all of them. This sample has more than 95,000 clones; around 50% occur once, and the top ten carry about 10%. The CDR3 consists of 16 residues. Trimming took 4 bases from V and 8 from J, leaving 22 bases between them. Germline CDR1 and CDR2: SGHRS and YFSETQ. The chain joins TRBV5-1 to TRBJ2-1; no reliable D call. Sequencing was performed on NKG2D-low CD8+ T cells sorted from blood. This clonotype originated in a human donor with alopecia areata. In DNA form, the CDR3 reads TGCGCCAGCAGCCATCCCGACGGACCGCGATGGGATGAGCAGTTCTTC. Amino acids: CASSHPDGPRWDEQFF.